The 4 T cell receptor beta chains presented below share a single source sample, sequenced in a study of cytomegalovirus exposure and HLA in healthy donors. Measured with immunoSEQ multiplex PCR; TCRdb has only the in-frame clones, and not every one. The repertoire holds over 85,000 clones, with approximately 89% as singletons. Sample: PBMCs. Source of these receptors: a young woman in good health and CMV-seronegative.

This chain connects TRBV23-1 to TRBJ1-6, with 7 bases that match TRBD1. TRBV23-1 is placed among ORFs of uncertain function. The CDR3 totals 17 residues. V was pared by 8 bases and J by 13 bases, with 23 bases of the junction left unmatched. DNA of the CDR3: TGCGCCAGCCGTCGAACGGGGACAGCGAAATCAATTTTCCCCCTCCACTTT. Its protein product is CASRRTGTAKSIFPLHF.

As to this clone: Other DNA variants within this sample encode the same CDR3. CDR3 loop: CASSYRGGETQYF. The CDR3 DNA sequence: TGTGCCAGCAGCTACAGGGGCGGCGAGACCCAGTACTTC. The chain is built from TRBV6-5 and TRBJ2-5; 7 nucleotides match TRBD1. The CDR3 has 13 residues. V was clipped by 6 bases and J by 5 bases; unmatched bases: 6. Per the germline V gene, CDR1 is MNHEY and CDR2 is SVGAGI.

The chain has TRBV25-1 and TRBJ2-5, with 9 bases lining up with TRBD2. The germline gives CDR1 MGHDK, CDR2 SYGVNS. This CDR3 contains 15 residues. The J segment lost 1 base and the V segment lost 4 bases, leaving 4 bases of the junction unmatched. The CDR3 DNA sequence: TGTGCCAGCAGTGCAGCGGGGGGATTCCAAGAGACCCAGTACTTC. It yields the protein CASSAAGGFQETQYF.

This clone is a singleton in its sample. The rearrangement links TRBV27 to TRBJ1-2, with 10 bases matching TRBD1. The CDR3 contains 14 residues. Germline V lookup: CDR1 MNHEY, CDR2 SMNVEV (reference sequence). Trimming removed 6 bases from V and 6 bases from J; junction bases left unmatched: 7. CDR3 sequence: CASSPGTGVHGYTF. The CDR3 coding sequence is TGTGCCAGCAGCCCCGGGACAGGGGTTCATGGCTACACCTTC.